This T cell receptor (beta chain) was captured in a study of post-analysis software for immune sequencing data. Regarding this clonotype: Its antigen is undetermined.

Sequencing libraries made from TCR beta cDNA carried unique molecular identifiers. TCRdb itself ran the PCR reads through MiXCR, one entry per CDR3 protein. The sample gives 750,000 to 950,000 distinct CDR3 sequences, more than 45% of which show up once; roughly 4.9% is in the top ten. Study conclusions and caveats: Roughly five TRBV segments, including TRBV5-6, TRBV5-1 and TRBV20-1, were more frequent in patients than controls. Compared with controls, patients showed significantly lower normalized Chao1 diversity.

V was pared by 0 bases and J by 6 bases, with 10 bases between. CDR3 length equals 13 residues. Germline values: CDR1 DFQATT, CDR2 SNEGSKA (reference sequence). The receptor comes from a girl between 10 and 17 years old with multiple sclerosis. The sample consisted of blood. The rearrangement links TRBV20-1 to TRBJ2-3; no clear D gene. The chain's CDR3 is CSARDPLGDTQYF. DNA of the CDR3: TGCAGTGCTAGAGACCCTCTAGGGGATACGCAGTATTTT.